This T cell receptor (beta chain) was found in a study of T cells in Graves' hyperthyroidism and ophthalmopathy. Not enrolled were patients with uncontrolled infection, other autoimmune disease, pregnancy or lactation. This clonotype showed up many times. TCR beta CDR3 regions were amplified from RNA. Carried out on the TCR CDR3, a first-round RT-PCR used the HTBI primer set. TCRdb independently ran MiXCR on the multiplex PCR reads; one entry per CDR3 protein. This sample has a few hundred thousand distinct CDR3 sequences, with around 13% found just once. Trimming at V came to 5 bases and at J to 2 bases, leaving 9 bases not matched to a gene. The CDR3 is made up of 16 amino acids.

The specimen was blood. The sequence derives from a woman aged 30 to 39 with Graves' ophthalmopathy. The chain links TRBV12-3 or TRBV12-4 to TRBJ2-3, with TRBD2 matching 8 bases. CDR3 nucleotide sequence: TGTGCCAGCAGTCTGAACGGGGGGGGGTTCACAGATACGCAGTATTTT. This gives the protein CASSLNGGGFTDTQYF.